The entry that follows covers one TCR beta chain sequence. This record comes from a study of blood T cell repertoires in COVID-19. Study background: T cells, B-cell-depleted T cells, or PBMCs provided the cDNA or gDNA that served as material.

J was trimmed by 6 bases and V by 3 bases; bases with no gene match: 6. CDR3 size: 17 residues. Germline loops: CDR1 SGHNT, CDR2 YENEEA. Study processing details: Amplification from reference gene primers served as the basis for estimated nucleated cell counts. Profiling relied on immunoSEQ multiplex PCR, and the TCRdb table lists in-frame clones only, not all of them. That table furnishes V, J and clone size, whereas the DNA furnished D and trimming. This table holds 150,000 to 200,000 clones, approximately 84% found once. Sequences were obtained from peripheral blood. This sequence joins TRBV11-3 and TRBJ2-2; 14 nucleotides align to TRBD2. This clonotype was sampled from a woman aged 80 or older with acute or convalescent COVID-19. CDR3 nucleotides: TGTGCCAGCAGCTTTGGGACTAGCGGGGGAGGTGCCGGGGAGCTGTTTTTT. The encoded protein is CASSFGTSGGGAGELFF.